A selection of T cell receptor beta chains follows, all from one sample in a study of beta chain features in type 1 diabetes. The method was immunoSEQ multiplex PCR; TCRdb's version includes in-frame clones alone and lacks a portion of them. The table lists 65,000 to 100,000 clones, about a third of them singletons. Sequencing was performed on stem cell memory CD4+ T cells from blood. The receptors stem from a woman younger than 30 in good health. The CDR3 runs from the conserved cysteine through the conserved F or W. The order of the fields is CDR3 protein, CDR3 DNA, D gene, J gene, clone size, V gene. The D gene is left open where the match is weak. Not all rows give a size; the values are once, few, many and, for expanded clones, a class.

CDR3 protein: CASKGLAGAYEQYF
CDR3 DNA: TGCGCCAGCAAAGGACTAGCGGGGGCCTACGAGCAGTACTTC
D gene: TRBD2
J gene: TRBJ2-7
clone size: NA
V gene: TRBV10-2

CDR3 protein: CASGQGIYGYTF
CDR3 DNA: TGTGCCAGCGGACAGGGTATCTATGGCTACACCTTC
D gene: TRBD1
J gene: TRBJ1-2
clone size: few
V gene: TRBV6-1

CDR3 protein: CASQTLGQEVNTEAFF
CDR3 DNA: TGTGCCAGCCAAACATTGGGACAGGAGGTGAACACTGAAGCTTTCTTT
D gene: TRBD1
J gene: TRBJ1-1
clone size: few
V gene: TRBV27

CDR3 protein: CASSLATGGRNEQYF
CDR3 DNA: TGCGCCAGCAGCTTGGCGACAGGGGGTAGGAACGAGCAGTACTTC
D gene: TRBD1
J gene: TRBJ2-7
clone size: NA
V gene: TRBV5-1

CDR3 protein: CASSLAPPEGTQYF
CDR3 DNA: TGCGCCAGCAGCTTGGCGCCCCCCGAGGGGACCCAGTACTTC
D gene: NA
J gene: TRBJ2-5
clone size: few
V gene: TRBV5-1

CDR3 protein: CASSDRTGGNTIYF
CDR3 DNA: TGTGCCAGCAGCGACAGGACAGGCGGAAACACCATATATTTT
D gene: TRBD1
J gene: TRBJ1-3
clone size: NA
V gene: TRBV6-5

CDR3 protein: CASSSGGTEGDTQYF
CDR3 DNA: TGTGCCAGCAGCTCAGGGGGCACTGAGGGAGATACGCAGTATTTT
D gene: TRBD1
J gene: TRBJ2-3
clone size: NA
V gene: TRBV11-2

CDR3 protein: CASSPPPSGGQGEQYF
CDR3 DNA: TGTGCCAGCAGCCCTCCACCGAGCGGGGGGCAGGGGGAGCAGTACTTC
D gene: TRBD2
J gene: TRBJ2-7
clone size: few
V gene: TRBV5-4

CDR3 protein: CASRLRQEQFF
CDR3 DNA: TGTGCCAGCAGACTCCGACAGGAGCAGTTCTTC
D gene: NA
J gene: TRBJ2-1
clone size: NA
V gene: TRBV6-1

CDR3 protein: CASSPTESYEQYF
CDR3 DNA: TGTGCCAGCAGCCCGACAGAGTCCTACGAGCAGTACTTC
D gene: NA
J gene: TRBJ2-7
clone size: NA
V gene: TRBV7-9

CDR3 protein: CASIPPWGTGVNEQFF
CDR3 DNA: TGTGCCAGCATCCCCCCGTGGGGGACAGGGGTTAATGAGCAGTTCTTC
D gene: TRBD1
J gene: TRBJ2-1
clone size: NA
V gene: TRBV27

CDR3 protein: CAWSGAGQGIYSNQPQHF
CDR3 DNA: TGTGCCTGGAGTGGGGCGGGACAGGGGATCTATAGCAATCAGCCCCAGCATTTT
D gene: TRBD1
J gene: TRBJ1-5
clone size: few
V gene: TRBV30

CDR3 protein: CAWSVGQGRTYGYTF
CDR3 DNA: TGTGCCTGGAGTGTAGGACAGGGTAGGACGTATGGCTACACCTTC
D gene: TRBD1
J gene: TRBJ1-2
clone size: NA
V gene: TRBV30

CDR3 protein: CAWSLTPGQGKSYTF
CDR3 DNA: TGTGCCTGGAGCCTAACCCCGGGACAGGGTAAAAGCTACACCTTC
D gene: TRBD1
J gene: TRBJ1-2
clone size: few
V gene: TRBV30

CDR3 protein: CASSQPGVSTDTQYF
CDR3 DNA: TGTGCCAGCAGCCAACCGGGGGTTAGCACAGATACGCAGTATTTT
D gene: NA
J gene: TRBJ2-3
clone size: few
V gene: TRBV14

CDR3 protein: CASSELAGRTDTQYF
CDR3 DNA: TGTGCCAGCAGCGAACTAGCGGGGCGCACAGATACGCAGTATTTT
D gene: TRBD2
J gene: TRBJ2-3
clone size: NA
V gene: TRBV7-2

CDR3 protein: CAWTPGLTSTDTQYF
CDR3 DNA: TGTGCCTGGACCCCTGGACTTACTAGCACAGATACGCAGTATTTT
D gene: NA
J gene: TRBJ2-3
clone size: few
V gene: TRBV30

CDR3 protein: CASSFSGPRTDTQYF
CDR3 DNA: TGCGCCAGCAGCTTCTCAGGTCCACGCACAGATACGCAGTATTTT
D gene: NA
J gene: TRBJ2-3
clone size: NA
V gene: TRBV5-1

CDR3 protein: CASRRTSGRARSYNEQFF
CDR3 DNA: TGTGCCAGCCGAAGGACTAGCGGGAGGGCTAGGTCCTACAATGAGCAGTTCTTC
D gene: TRBD2
J gene: TRBJ2-1
clone size: NA
V gene: TRBV13

CDR3 protein: CASSLSLALLTDTQYF
CDR3 DNA: TGTGCCAGCAGCTTATCCCTAGCTTTACTAACAGATACGCAGTATTTT
D gene: NA
J gene: TRBJ2-3
clone size: few
V gene: TRBV7-9

CDR3 protein: CASSQDGASENEQFF
CDR3 DNA: TGCGCCAGCAGCCAAGATGGGGCTAGCGAGAATGAGCAGTTCTTC
D gene: NA
J gene: TRBJ2-1
clone size: NA
V gene: TRBV4-3

CDR3 protein: CASSFFRGETQYF
CDR3 DNA: TGTGCCAGCAGCTTTTTCCGGGGAGAGACCCAGTACTTC
D gene: NA
J gene: TRBJ2-5
clone size: NA
V gene: TRBV7-9

CDR3 protein: CASSLETGGVTGELFF
CDR3 DNA: TGTGCCAGCAGCTTAGAGACGGGAGGGGTGACCGGGGAGCTGTTTTTT
D gene: TRBD2
J gene: TRBJ2-2
clone size: few
V gene: TRBV7-6

CDR3 protein: CASSPPGTGNTGELFF
CDR3 DNA: TGTGCCAGCAGCCCCCCGGGTACAGGGAACACCGGGGAGCTGTTTTTT
D gene: NA
J gene: TRBJ2-2
clone size: few
V gene: TRBV5-4

CDR3 protein: CASSPLAGFVGELFF
CDR3 DNA: TGTGCCAGCAGCCCCTTAGCGGGATTTGTCGGGGAGCTGTTTTTT
D gene: TRBD2
J gene: TRBJ2-2
clone size: few
V gene: TRBV11-3

CDR3 protein: CSVGFGGIDTQYF
CDR3 DNA: TGCAGCGTTGGATTCGGGGGGATAGATACGCAGTATTTT
D gene: TRBD2
J gene: TRBJ2-3
clone size: NA
V gene: TRBV29-1

CDR3 protein: CASSSPPSGVDEQFF
CDR3 DNA: TGTGCCAGCAGCTCACCACCTAGCGGGGTGGATGAGCAGTTCTTC
D gene: TRBD2
J gene: TRBJ2-1
clone size: NA
V gene: TRBV7-9

CDR3 protein: CASSQDRMRAGGLTDTQYF
CDR3 DNA: TGTGCCAGCAGCCAAGATCGTATGAGGGCGGGAGGACTCACAGATACGCAGTATTTT
D gene: TRBD2
J gene: TRBJ2-3
clone size: few
V gene: TRBV4-2

CDR3 protein: CASSLASGERNEQFF
CDR3 DNA: TGTGCCAGCAGCTTAGCGAGCGGAGAGCGGAATGAGCAGTTCTTC
D gene: NA
J gene: TRBJ2-1
clone size: many
V gene: TRBV7-9

CDR3 protein: CAWSRDLEGYGYTF
CDR3 DNA: TGTGCCTGGAGCAGGGATCTCGAAGGGTATGGCTACACCTTC
D gene: NA
J gene: TRBJ1-2
clone size: NA
V gene: TRBV30

CDR3 protein: CASSLGGSSSYEQYF
CDR3 DNA: TGTGCCAGCAGCTTAGGCGGGAGCAGCTCCTACGAGCAGTACTTC
D gene: TRBD2
J gene: TRBJ2-7
clone size: NA
V gene: TRBV11-3

CDR3 protein: CASSHGQTDYGYTF
CDR3 DNA: TGCGCCAGCAGCCACGGACAAACGGACTATGGCTACACCTTC
D gene: NA
J gene: TRBJ1-2
clone size: few
V gene: TRBV4-1

CDR3 protein: CASSQRGGFGETQYF
CDR3 DNA: TGTGCCAGTAGTCAGCGGGGGGGATTTGGGGAGACCCAGTACTTC
D gene: TRBD2
J gene: TRBJ2-5
clone size: few
V gene: TRBV19

CDR3 protein: CASSIRDSNYEQYF
CDR3 DNA: TGTGCCAGTAGTATACGGGACTCCAACTACGAGCAGTACTTC
D gene: NA
J gene: TRBJ2-7
clone size: NA
V gene: TRBV19

CDR3 protein: CASSQDSIYEQYF
CDR3 DNA: TGTGCCAGCAGTCAGGACAGTATCTACGAGCAGTACTTC
D gene: NA
J gene: TRBJ2-7
clone size: NA
V gene: TRBV6-5

CDR3 protein: CASSSGTAQREKLFF
CDR3 DNA: TGTGCCAGCAGCTCAGGGACAGCCCAACGGGAAAAACTGTTTTTT
D gene: TRBD1
J gene: TRBJ1-4
clone size: NA
V gene: TRBV7-8

CDR3 protein: CASSLDAEAQYF
CDR3 DNA: TGTGCCAGCAGCTTAGATGCGGAGGCGCAGTACTTC
D gene: NA
J gene: TRBJ2-7
clone size: NA
V gene: TRBV7-2

CDR3 protein: CASSRTIAGGETQYF
CDR3 DNA: TGCGCCAGCAGCCGGACCATAGCGGGGGGAGAGACCCAGTACTTC
D gene: TRBD2
J gene: TRBJ2-5
clone size: few
V gene: TRBV5-1

CDR3 protein: CASSLAGTGGEKLFF
CDR3 DNA: TGCGCCAGCAGCTTGGCCGGGACAGGGGGAGAAAAACTGTTTTTT
D gene: TRBD1
J gene: TRBJ1-4
clone size: NA
V gene: TRBV5-1

CDR3 protein: CAWSVHLLFGNTIYF
CDR3 DNA: TGTGCCTGGAGTGTTCATCTACTCTTTGGAAACACCATATATTTT
D gene: NA
J gene: TRBJ1-3
clone size: NA
V gene: TRBV30

CDR3 protein: CASRTTGSAEQYF
CDR3 DNA: TGTGCCAGCAGGACGACCGGTAGCGCCGAGCAGTACTTC
D gene: NA
J gene: TRBJ2-7
clone size: few
V gene: TRBV2

CDR3 protein: CASSLDYAGVYEQYF
CDR3 DNA: TGCGCCAGCAGCTTGGATTATGCAGGGGTCTACGAGCAGTACTTC
D gene: NA
J gene: TRBJ2-7
clone size: NA
V gene: TRBV5-1

CDR3 protein: CASSLGTGGINYGYTF
CDR3 DNA: TGCGCCAGCAGCCTCGGGACAGGGGGCATTAACTATGGCTACACCTTC
D gene: TRBD1
J gene: TRBJ1-2
clone size: NA
V gene: TRBV5-1

CDR3 protein: CASSPGGAVNQPQHF
CDR3 DNA: TGTGCCAGCAGTCCAGGGGGCGCGGTCAATCAGCCCCAGCATTTT
D gene: TRBD1
J gene: TRBJ1-5
clone size: NA
V gene: TRBV7-2

CDR3 protein: CASSRTTYEQYF
CDR3 DNA: TGTGCCAGCAGTCGTACCACTTACGAGCAGTACTTC
D gene: NA
J gene: TRBJ2-7
clone size: NA
V gene: TRBV6-5

CDR3 protein: CASSQDPRVDTEAFF
CDR3 DNA: TGTGCCAGCAGCCAAGATCCGCGGGTCGACACTGAAGCTTTCTTT
D gene: NA
J gene: TRBJ1-1
clone size: NA
V gene: TRBV4-2

CDR3 protein: CASSSGQGTGEQYF
CDR3 DNA: TGTGCCAGCAGTTCCGGACAGGGGACGGGAGAGCAGTACTTC
D gene: TRBD1
J gene: TRBJ2-7
clone size: NA
V gene: TRBV6-6

CDR3 protein: CASSYAGATFGETQYF
CDR3 DNA: TGTGCCAGCAGTTACGCGGGGGCCACGTTTGGAGAGACCCAGTACTTC
D gene: NA
J gene: TRBJ2-5
clone size: NA
V gene: TRBV6-5

CDR3 protein: CASSGRGNPNAGELFF
CDR3 DNA: TGCGCCAGCAGCGGGAGGGGCAATCCGAACGCCGGGGAGCTGTTTTTT
D gene: TRBD2
J gene: TRBJ2-2
clone size: NA
V gene: TRBV5-1

CDR3 protein: CASSLRPQGNQPQHF
CDR3 DNA: TGTGCCAGTAGTCTGCGTCCCCAGGGGAATCAGCCCCAGCATTTT
D gene: NA
J gene: TRBJ1-5
clone size: few
V gene: TRBV19

CDR3 protein: CASSWPSGGDPTDTQYF
CDR3 DNA: TGTGCCAGCAGCTGGCCTAGCGGGGGGGATCCCACAGATACGCAGTATTTT
D gene: TRBD2
J gene: TRBJ2-3
clone size: few
V gene: TRBV7-8